This T cell receptor beta chain was captured by sequencing in a study of OX40 agonist ivuxolimab in advanced cancers. Study context: Given to patients was ivuxolimab, an agonistic anti-OX40 (CD134) antibody.

Per germline, CDR1 LNHDA and CDR2 SQIVND (reference sequence). With 5 bases removed from V and 3 bases from J, the gap between germline ends came to 19 bases. This CDR3 has 16 amino acids. Method: immunoSEQ multiplex PCR; TCRdb's copy keeps in-frame clones and lacks some. The sample has 13,000 to 15,000 clones; more than 75% are singletons. This sequence was found in an adult with an advanced solid tumor such as melanoma, head and neck, liver or kidney cancer. This chain uses TRBV19 with TRBJ1-1; D might be TRBD1 (5 bases). The sample consisted of CD4+ or CD8+ T cells sorted from blood, taken in a trial of the OX40 agonist ivuxolimab. CDR3 sequence: CASSLHLGGGYTEAFF. Written as DNA, the CDR3 is TGTGCCAGTAGTCTCCACCTCGGGGGGGGATACACTGAAGCTTTCTTT.